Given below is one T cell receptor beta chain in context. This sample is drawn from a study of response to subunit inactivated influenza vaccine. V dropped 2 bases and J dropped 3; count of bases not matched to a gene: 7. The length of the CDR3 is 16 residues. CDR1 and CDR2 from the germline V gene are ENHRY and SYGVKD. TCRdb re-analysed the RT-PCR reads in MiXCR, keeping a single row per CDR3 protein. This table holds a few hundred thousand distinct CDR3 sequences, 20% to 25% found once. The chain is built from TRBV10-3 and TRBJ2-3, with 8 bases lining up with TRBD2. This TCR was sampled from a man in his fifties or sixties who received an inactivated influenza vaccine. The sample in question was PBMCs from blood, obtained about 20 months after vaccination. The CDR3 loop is CAISETASGSTDTQYF. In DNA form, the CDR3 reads TGTGCCATCAGTGAGACGGCGAGCGGGAGTACAGATACGCAGTATTTT.